The rows below give T cell receptor beta chains drawn from one sample of a study of T-cell memory formation after mild COVID-19. One entry per CDR3 protein, called by TCRdb with MiXCR from the 5' RACE reads. The sample holds nearly 350,000 distinct CDR3 sequences; 13% are singletons and the top ten take about a fifth. Sequenced sample: PBMCs or a T cell subset sorted from them (not recorded which). All receptors come from a man between 18 and 29 years old who had mild COVID-19 (a few samples of this study predate the infection). Cell type and time point are not known. Each CDR3 is given without its conserved first and last residue. Fields, in order: J gene, V gene, CDR3 protein.

J: TRBJ1-2
V: TRBV9
CDR3: ASRKGNYGYT

J: TRBJ1-1
V: TRBV6-1
CDR3: ASSEFEGFEAF

J: TRBJ2-1
V: TRBV5-1
CDR3: ASSGDGGRINEQF

J: TRBJ1-5
V: TRBV7-9
CDR3: ASSPGWANQPQH

J: TRBJ2-2
V: TRBV6-1
CDR3: GGQGLRAGELF

J: TRBJ2-5
V: TRBV6-5
CDR3: ASSYASPRETQY

J: TRBJ1-5
V: TRBV12-3/TRBV12-4
CDR3: ASRDGGAPQH

J: TRBJ1-4
V: TRBV15
CDR3: ATSRGGQEREKLF

J: TRBJ2-1
V: TRBV6-1
CDR3: ASSEVSGGINEQF

J: TRBJ1-1
V: TRBV14
CDR3: ASSRATEAF

J: TRBJ2-5
V: TRBV7-3
CDR3: ASSEGLGGKTQETQY

J: TRBJ1-5
V: TRBV7-2
CDR3: ASSLMGQSNQPQH

J: TRBJ2-6
V: TRBV5-1
CDR3: ASSLAGRSGANVLT

J: TRBJ2-7
V: TRBV6-5
CDR3: ASSWGQGSYEQY

J: TRBJ2-3
V: TRBV4-3
CDR3: ASSSYGTDTQY

J: TRBJ1-4
V: TRBV4-2
CDR3: ASRSPPNEKLF

J: TRBJ2-7
V: TRBV30
CDR3: AWTGNRYEQY

J: TRBJ2-1
V: TRBV7-2
CDR3: ASSVASGLDEQF

J: TRBJ1-2
V: TRBV29-1
CDR3: SASLGNNYGYT

J: TRBJ2-2
V: TRBV12-3/TRBV12-4
CDR3: ASSLEGSRTGAKGTGELF

J: TRBJ1-5
V: TRBV5-1
CDR3: ASSLWAGGGNQPQH

J: TRBJ1-2
V: TRBV12-3/TRBV12-4
CDR3: ASSSNGELRYT

J: TRBJ2-7
V: TRBV7-8
CDR3: ASSFGGTGALLYEQY